A selection of T cell receptor beta chains follows, all from one sample in a study of blood T cell repertoires in COVID-19. TCRdb's copy holds only in-frame clones and misses some; the assay was immunoSEQ multiplex PCR. The sample has about 170,000 clones, about 83% seen once. The sample taken for sequencing was peripheral blood. The receptors were gathered from an elderly woman with acute or convalescent COVID-19. The CDR3 runs from the conserved cysteine through the conserved F or W. A D gene is named only where the DNA matches it firmly. Clone size appears in some rows only: once, few, many, or a class for an expanded clone.

j_call | d_call | clone_size | v_call | cdr3_nt | cdr3_aa
TRBJ1-1 | - | - | TRBV25-1 | TGTGCCAGCAGTGAACTACAGGGCGGGAACACTGAAGCTTTCTTT | CASSELQGGNTEAFF
TRBJ2-2 | TRBD2 | - | TRBV30 | TGTGCCTGGAGTCTGACTAGCATGGGCACCGGGGAGCTGTTTTTT | CAWSLTSMGTGELFF
TRBJ1-5 | TRBD1 | - | TRBV5-1 | TGCGCCAGCAGCCCCGGACAGGGTGAACAGCCCCAGCATTTT | CASSPGQGEQPQHF
TRBJ2-7 | - | - | TRBV2 | TGTGCCAGCAGTCGAGGCTACGAGCAGTACTTC | CASSRGYEQYF
TRBJ2-3 | TRBD1 | - | TRBV29-1 | TGCAGCGTTGAGAGGGGACAGGGAACAGATACGCAGTATTTT | CSVERGQGTDTQYF
TRBJ1-1 | TRBD1 | - | TRBV19 | TGTGCCAGTAGTATGACAGGGGTGAACACTGAAGCTTTCTTT | CASSMTGVNTEAFF
TRBJ1-4 | - | - | TRBV5-1 | TGCGCCAGCAGCTTGGAATCCAGGTCTAATGAAAAACTGTTTTTT | CASSLESRSNEKLFF
TRBJ1-1 | - | - | TRBV5-1 | TGCGCCAGCAGTCACAGAAACACTGAAGCTTTCTTT | CASSHRNTEAFF
TRBJ1-6 | - | - | TRBV18 | TGTGCCAGCTCCCTCTCGACACTGGATTCACCCCTCCACTTT | CASSLSTLDSPLHF
TRBJ2-3 | - | - | TRBV9 | TGTGCCAGCAGCCCTTGGGGTAGCGGCACAGATACGCAGTATTTT | CASSPWGSGTDTQYF
TRBJ2-2 | - | - | TRBV5-1 | TGCGCCAGCAGCGTGGGACCAGCGTACACCGGGGAGCTGTTTTTT | CASSVGPAYTGELFF
TRBJ1-6 | - | many | TRBV6-4 | TGTGCCAGCAGTGACTCGGCAGGGGATAATTCACCCCTCCACTTT | CASSDSAGDNSPLHF
TRBJ1-1 | TRBD1 | - | TRBV3-1/TRBV3-2 | TGTGCCAGCAGTCGCTACTTTGGGGACAGGGATACTGAAGCTTTCTTT | CASSRYFGDRDTEAFF
TRBJ1-5 | - | - | TRBV19 | TGTGCCAGTAGTATAGATGCCCAGGGTCGATTGGATCAGCCCCAGCATTTT | CASSIDAQGRLDQPQHF